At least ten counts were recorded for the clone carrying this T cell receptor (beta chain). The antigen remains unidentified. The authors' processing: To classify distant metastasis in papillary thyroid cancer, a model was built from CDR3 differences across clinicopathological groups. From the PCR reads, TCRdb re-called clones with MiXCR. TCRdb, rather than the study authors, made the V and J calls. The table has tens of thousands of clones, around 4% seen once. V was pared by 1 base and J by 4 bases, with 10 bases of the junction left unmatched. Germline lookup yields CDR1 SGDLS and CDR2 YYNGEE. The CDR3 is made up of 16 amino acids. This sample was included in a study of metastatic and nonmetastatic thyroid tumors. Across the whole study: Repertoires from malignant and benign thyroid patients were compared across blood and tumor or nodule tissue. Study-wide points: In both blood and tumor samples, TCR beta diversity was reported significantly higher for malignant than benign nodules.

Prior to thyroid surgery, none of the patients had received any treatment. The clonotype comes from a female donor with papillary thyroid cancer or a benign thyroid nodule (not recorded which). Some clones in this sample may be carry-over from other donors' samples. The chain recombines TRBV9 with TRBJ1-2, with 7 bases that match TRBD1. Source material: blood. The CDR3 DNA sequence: TGTGCCAGCAGCGTATCTGGTAGGGCAGGGGGCTATGGCTACACCTTC. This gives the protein CASSVSGRAGGYGYTF.